The sequence of this T cell receptor (beta chain) was determined in a study of beta chain features in type 1 diabetes. V shed 1 base and J shed 3 bases, with 9 bases lying between them. The CDR3 is 13 amino acids. The V gene's germline CDR1 is GTSNPN and CDR2 SVGIG (reference sequence). All of the isolated RNA was reverse transcribed, so expressed TCRB transcripts were sequenced. Sequenced by immunoSEQ multiplex PCR; TCRdb stores in-frame clones only, minus some. Among more than 250,000 clones listed, roughly 21% were seen once. This clone has more than one count but fewer than ten. The target antigen is unknown. CD45RO/CCR7/CD25/CD127/CD95/CD27 separated CD4+ naive, central memory, regulatory and stem cell-like memory cells by sorting. Points from the study as a whole: TCRB CDR3s from Type 1 diabetes patients were moderately but significantly shorter in all four CD4+ subsets. More deletions and fewer insertions at VDJ junctions were found in patients with type 1 diabetes.

Sequencing was performed on naive CD4+ T cells from blood. This chain uses TRBV30 with TRBJ1-1; no reliable D call. This receptor was identified in a woman in her thirties or forties with type 1 diabetes. DNA of the CDR3: TGTGCCTGGAGTGGTTGGGAGGACACTGAAGCTTTCTTT. Its protein is CAWSGWEDTEAFF.